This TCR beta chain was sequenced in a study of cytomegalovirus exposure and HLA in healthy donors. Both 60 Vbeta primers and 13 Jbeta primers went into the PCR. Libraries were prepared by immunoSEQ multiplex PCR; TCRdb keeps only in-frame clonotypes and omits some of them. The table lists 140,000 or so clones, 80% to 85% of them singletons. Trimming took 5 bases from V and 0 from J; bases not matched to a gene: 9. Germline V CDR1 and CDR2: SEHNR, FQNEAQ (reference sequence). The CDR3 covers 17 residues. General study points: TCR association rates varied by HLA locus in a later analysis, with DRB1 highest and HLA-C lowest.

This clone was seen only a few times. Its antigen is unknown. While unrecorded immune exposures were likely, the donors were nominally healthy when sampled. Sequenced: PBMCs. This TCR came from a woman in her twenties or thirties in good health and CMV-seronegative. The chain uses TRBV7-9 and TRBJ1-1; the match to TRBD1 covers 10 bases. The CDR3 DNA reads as TGTGCCAGCAGCCCCGGACAGGGGGTCTATCTGAACACTGAAGCTTTCTTT. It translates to CASSPGQGVYLNTEAFF.